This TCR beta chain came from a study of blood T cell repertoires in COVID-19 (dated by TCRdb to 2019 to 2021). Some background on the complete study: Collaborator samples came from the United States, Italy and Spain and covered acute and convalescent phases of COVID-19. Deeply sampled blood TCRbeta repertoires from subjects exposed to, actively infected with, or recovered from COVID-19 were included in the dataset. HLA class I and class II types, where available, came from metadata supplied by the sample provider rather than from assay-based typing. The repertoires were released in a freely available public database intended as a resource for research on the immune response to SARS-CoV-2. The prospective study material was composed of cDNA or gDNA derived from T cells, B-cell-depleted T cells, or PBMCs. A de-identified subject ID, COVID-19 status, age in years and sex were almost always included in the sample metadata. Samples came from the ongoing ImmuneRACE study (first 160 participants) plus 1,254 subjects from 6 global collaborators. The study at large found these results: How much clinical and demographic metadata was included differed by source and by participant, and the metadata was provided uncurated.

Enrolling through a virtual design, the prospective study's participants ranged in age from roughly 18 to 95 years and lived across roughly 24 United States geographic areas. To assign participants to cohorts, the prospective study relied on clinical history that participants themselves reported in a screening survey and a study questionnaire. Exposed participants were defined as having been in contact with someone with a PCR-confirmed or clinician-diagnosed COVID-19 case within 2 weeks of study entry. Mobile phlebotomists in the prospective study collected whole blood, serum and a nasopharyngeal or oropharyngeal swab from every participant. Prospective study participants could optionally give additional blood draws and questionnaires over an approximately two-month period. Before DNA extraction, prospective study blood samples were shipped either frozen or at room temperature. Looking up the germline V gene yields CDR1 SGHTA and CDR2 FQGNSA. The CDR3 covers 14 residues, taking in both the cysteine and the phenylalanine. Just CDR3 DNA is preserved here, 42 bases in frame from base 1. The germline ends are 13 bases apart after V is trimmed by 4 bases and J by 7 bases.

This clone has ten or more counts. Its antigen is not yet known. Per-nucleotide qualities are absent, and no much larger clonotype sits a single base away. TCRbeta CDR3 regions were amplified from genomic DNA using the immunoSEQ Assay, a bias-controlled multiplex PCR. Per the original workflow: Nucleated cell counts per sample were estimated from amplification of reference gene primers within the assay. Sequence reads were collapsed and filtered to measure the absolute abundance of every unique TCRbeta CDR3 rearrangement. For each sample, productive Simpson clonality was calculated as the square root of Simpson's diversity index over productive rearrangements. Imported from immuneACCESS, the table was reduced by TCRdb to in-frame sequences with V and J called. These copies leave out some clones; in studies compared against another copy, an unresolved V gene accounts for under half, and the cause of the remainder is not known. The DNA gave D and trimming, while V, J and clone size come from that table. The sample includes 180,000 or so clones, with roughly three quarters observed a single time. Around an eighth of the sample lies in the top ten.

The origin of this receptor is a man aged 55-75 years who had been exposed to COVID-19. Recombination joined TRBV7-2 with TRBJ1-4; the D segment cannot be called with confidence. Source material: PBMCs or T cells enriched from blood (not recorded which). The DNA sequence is TGTGCCAGCAGCTCCAGGCAAGAGGGTGAAAAACTGTTTTTT. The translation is CASSSRQEGEKLFF. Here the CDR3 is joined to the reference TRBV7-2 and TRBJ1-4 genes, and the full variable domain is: GAGVSQSPSNKVTEKGKDVELRCDPISGHTALYWYRQSLGQGLEFLIYFQGNSAPDKSGLPSDRFSAERTGGSVSTLTIQRTQQEDSAVYLCASSSRQEGEKLFFGSGTQLSVL.